This passage covers 20 T cell receptor beta chains from one sample sequenced in a study of blood T cell repertoires in COVID-19. Clones were read by immunoSEQ multiplex PCR, and TCRdb kept only the in-frame ones, dropping some. The sample carries 140,000 to 150,000 clones, roughly 84% recorded once. The sample taken for sequencing was PBMCs or T cells enriched from blood (not recorded which). Receptors were obtained from a woman aged 45 to 65 who had been exposed to COVID-19.

The V call is TRBV7-3, the J call TRBJ2-1, with TRBD2 as a possible D gene (6 bases). The V end lost 4 bases, the J end lost 8 bases, and 18 bases lay between the germline ends. In germline, CDR1 is SGHTA, CDR2 FQGTGA. The CDR3 sequence is 15 residues long. CDR3 sequence (DNA): TGTGCCAGCAGCTACTCTACGGGACTCGAATATGAGCAGTTCTTC. This encodes CASSYSTGLEYEQFF.

V usage is TRBV4-1 and J usage is TRBJ2-5, with TRBD2 matching over 8 bases. Germline CDR1 is MGHRA and CDR2 is YSYEKL. V lost 1 base, J lost 0 bases, and 4 bases stayed unmatched. The CDR3 is 16 amino acids. CDR3 DNA: TGCGCCAGCAGCCAAGTGGCGGGAGGCTACCAAGAGACCCAGTACTTC. It translates to CASSQVAGGYQETQYF.

The CDR3 loop is CASTSLARPGTEAFF. As DNA, the CDR3 is TGTGCCAGCACCTCCCTGGCGAGGCCGGGGACTGAAGCTTTCTTT. The chain joins TRBV6-5 to TRBJ1-1; D unresolved. Per germline, CDR1 MNHEY and CDR2 SVGAGI. With 7 bases removed from V and 5 bases from J, the gap between germline ends came to 20 bases. The CDR3 consists of 15 residues.

The chain recombines TRBV12-3 or TRBV12-4 with TRBJ2-7; D is undetermined. The CDR3 consists of 12 residues. V lost 6 bases, J lost 3 bases, and 9 bases lay in between. The CDR3 DNA reads TGTGCCAGCAGCAATGACTTCTACGAGCAGTACTTC. Translation gives CASSNDFYEQYF.

The chain links TRBV10-3 to TRBJ1-5, with D perhaps matching TRBD1 (6 bases). Germline CDR1 ENHRY, CDR2 SYGVKD. V dropped 4 bases and J dropped 3 bases, with 13 bases sitting between them. This CDR3 has 15 amino acids. The CDR3 sequence: CAISGTGRANQPQHF. The CDR3, as DNA: TGTGCCATCAGTGGTACAGGGAGGGCCAATCAGCCCCAGCATTTT.

The chain couples TRBV3-1 (or the pseudogene TRBV3-2) to TRBJ1-5; the D is unclear. The CDR3 sequence is 16 residues long. CDR1 and CDR2 (germline): LGHDT, YNNKEL (reference sequence). Trimming left V 0 bases short and J 4 bases short, with 13 bases between. The CDR3 loop is CASSQDYPLRNQPQHF. Written as DNA, the CDR3 is TGTGCCAGCAGCCAAGACTATCCCCTCAGGAATCAGCCCCAGCATTTT.

The chain combines TRBV18 with TRBJ1-5, with 9 bases aligning to TRBD1. The V gene's germline CDR1 is KGHSH and CDR2 LQKENI. The CDR3 covers 16 residues. V was clipped by 6 bases and J by 7 bases; unmatched bases: 13. DNA for the CDR3: TGTGCCAGCTCTAAAGCGGGACAGGGCTCCGGGCAGCCCCAGCATTTT. Translated: CASSKAGQGSGQPQHF.

The rearrangement links TRBV29-1 to TRBJ2-7; 7 bases are a match to TRBD2. The CDR3 sequence is 15 residues long. The trim removed 3 bases at V and 6 bases at J, leaving 14 bases unmatched. CDR1 is SQVTM, CDR2 ANQGSEA, per germline. The CDR3 here is CSVEGGSSGLPEQYF. CDR3 DNA sequence: TGCAGCGTTGAGGGGGGGAGCAGTGGGCTACCCGAGCAGTACTTC.

The chain employs TRBV25-1 and TRBJ2-1; D may be TRBD2 (5 bases). This CDR3 has 14 residues. V was cut by 7 bases and J by 0 bases, with 10 bases left in between. The germline V gene has CDR1 MGHDK and CDR2 SYGVNS. The CDR3 nucleotides read TGTGCCAGCAAGGACTCAAGCTCCTACAATGAGCAGTTCTTC. It yields the protein CASKDSSSYNEQFF.

This clone was detected once. The chain carries TRBV6-2 or TRBV6-3 and TRBJ1-2; a possible D gene is TRBD1 (5 bases). CDR1 and CDR2 (germline): MNHEY, SVGEGT. V was trimmed by 5 bases and J by 4 bases, leaving 17 bases between them. This CDR3 spans 15 amino acids. CDR3 sequence: CASSRSDSMSYGYTF. CDR3 DNA: TGTGCCAGCAGTCGAAGTGACAGCATGAGCTATGGCTACACCTTC.

This chain joins TRBV19 and TRBJ1-1; maybe TRBD1 (6 bases). This CDR3 comprises 13 residues. Trimming took 5 bases from V and 4 from J, leaving 11 bases between them. The germline CDR1 and CDR2 sequences are LNHDA and SQIVND (reference sequence). The CDR3 is CASSRTDFTEAFF. CDR3 DNA: TGTGCCAGTAGTCGGACAGACTTCACTGAAGCTTTCTTT.

This clone appeared once. The chain carries TRBV19 and TRBJ2-2; TRBD1 is a possible D gene (6 bases). The CDR3 runs to 11 residues. Looked up from germline, CDR1 is LNHDA and CDR2 is SQIVND (reference sequence). The V end lost 9 bases, the J end lost 7 bases, and 9 bases lay between the germline ends. CDR3 nucleotide sequence: TGTGCCAGCACGACAGGCGGGGAGCTGTTTTTT. Protein product: CASTTGGELFF.

In nucleotides, the CDR3 is TGTGCCAGCAGCTTCAACAGACACTATGGCTACACCTTC. It encodes CASSFNRHYGYTF. This chain links TRBV7-8 with TRBJ1-2, with D uncertain. Germline V CDR1 and CDR2: SGHVS, FQNEAQ. Trimming removed 3 bases from V and 3 bases from J, with 8 bases in between. The CDR3 loop spans 13 amino acids.

This chain uses TRBV7-2 with TRBJ1-4; no clear D gene. Germline CDR1 and CDR2: SGHTA and FQGNSA. Trimming removed 6 bases at V and 0 bases at J, with 5 bases between. The CDR3 is 13 amino acids. CDR3 bases: TGTGCCAGCAGTAGAGCAACTAATGAAAAACTGTTTTTT. This sequence encodes CASSRATNEKLFF.

The chain uses TRBV6-5 and TRBJ1-5; 9 bases are shared with TRBD1. Germline V CDR1 and CDR2: MNHEY, SVGAGI. The CDR3 extends over 14 amino acids. J was trimmed by 7 bases and V by 7 bases; bases with no gene match: 8. The CDR3 region is CASIRQGDGQPQHF. Written as DNA, the CDR3 is TGTGCCAGCATCCGACAGGGGGACGGACAGCCCCAGCATTTT.

This clone was counted only a few times. V usage is TRBV29-1 and J usage is TRBJ1-1, with a weak D call TRBD1 (6 bases). From germline, CDR1 is SQVTM and CDR2 ANQGSEA. The V gene lost 5 bases and the J gene lost 1 base, with 14 bases spanning the gap. This CDR3 has 14 amino acids. The CDR3 coding sequence is TGCAGCGTTTCTCTGGGACAACAGAACACTGAAGCTTTCTTT. Protein: CSVSLGQQNTEAFF.

The V and J genes are TRBV7-2 and TRBJ2-1; D unclear. The CDR3 totals 14 residues. CDR1 and CDR2 from the germline V gene are SGHTA and FQGNSA. V dropped 5 bases and J dropped 13 bases, with 21 bases sitting between them. The CDR3 loop reads CASSLTWWAQEQFF. The CDR3 nucleotides read TGTGCCAGCAGCCTGACCTGGTGGGCTCAGGAACAGTTCTTC.

The CDR3 DNA is TGCAGCGTTGCGGGGGGGGATAGCAATCAGCCCCAGCATTTT. Translated, it gives CSVAGGDSNQPQHF. The V and J genes are TRBV29-1 and TRBJ1-5, with TRBD1 as a possible D gene (5 bases). Germline V CDR1 and CDR2: SQVTM, ANQGSEA. V lost 4 bases and J 0 bases, leaving 10 bases between the germline ends. CDR3 length equals 14 residues.

J is TRBJ2-3 and V is TRBV27; 7 bases align to TRBD1. Trimming removed 6 bases from V and 1 base from J; junction bases left unmatched: 1. CDR3 size: 13 residues. CDR1 is MNHEY, CDR2 SMNVEV, per germline (reference sequence). CDR3 nucleotide sequence: TGTGCCAGCAGCGGGACAGGCACAGATACGCAGTATTTT. This gives the protein CASSGTGTDTQYF.

The gene calls are TRBV3-1 (or the pseudogene TRBV3-2) and TRBJ1-1; D is perhaps TRBD1 (5 bases). This CDR3 is 14 amino acids long. The ends were cut back, 4 bases at V and 3 bases at J, with 12 bases in the middle. Germline values: CDR1 LGHDT, CDR2 YNNKEL (reference sequence). The CDR3 DNA sequence: TGTGCCAGCAGCCGCAAAGACAGTGACACTGAAGCTTTCTTT. Amino acid sequence: CASSRKDSDTEAFF.